This T cell receptor (beta chain) was obtained from a study of blood T cells in healthy people across ages. Study-level points and caveats: Long-lived donors had more naive CD4+ cells and higher diversity than aged donors. Roughly linear age-related decline in beta diversity appeared, significant by age roughly 40.

Between the trimmed V and J ends, which lost 6 bases and 2 bases, there was a span of 13 bases. The CDR3 totals 15 residues. Germline-derived CDR1 and CDR2 are ENHRY and SYGVKD. Each sample yielded at least 5 micrograms of PBMC total RNA. A second about 6 to 12 cycle PCR used barcoded and J-beta primers. TCRdb processed the 5' RACE reads anew with MiXCR; each CDR3 protein has one entry. In the table there are hundreds of thousands of distinct CDR3 sequences, 53% of which are singletons. On this clonotype: Its antigen is unidentified.

Source material: blood. The V gene is TRBV10-3, the J gene TRBJ2-2; D is perhaps TRBD1 or TRBD2 (5 bases each). This TCR came from a man older than 75 in good health. In nucleotides, the CDR3 is TGTGCCATCAGGAAGAGGGGAGCCAACACCGGGGAGCTGTTTTTT. Translated: CAIRKRGANTGELFF.